This TCR beta chain came from a study of T cells in localized non-small cell lung cancer. The data were produced by immunoSEQ multiplex PCR, yet TCRdb's version contains in-frame clones alone and is incomplete. This table has over 70,000 clones, about nine tenths appearing once. Study-wide points: Sequencing involved a lone tumor region, leaving heterogeneity possible. Adjacent lung held a median around 56 of the top 100 tumor clones. Uninvolved adjacent lung showed higher T cell clonality than tumor.

Germline V gene data show CDR1 as KGHSH and CDR2 as LQKENI. V dropped 3 bases and J dropped 6 bases, with 18 bases sitting between them. This CDR3 contains 15 residues. A note on this clone: Its antigen is as yet unknown.

This receptor was obtained from a male donor aged 60 or over with stage III squamous cell lung carcinoma. This sample comprised peripheral blood, obtained before any cancer treatment. The V call is TRBV18, the J call TRBJ2-7; no firm D call. CDR3 loop: CASSPSARKTGEQYV. CDR3 sequence (DNA): TGTGCCAGCTCACCCTCGGCCAGGAAGACGGGCGAGCAGTACGTC.